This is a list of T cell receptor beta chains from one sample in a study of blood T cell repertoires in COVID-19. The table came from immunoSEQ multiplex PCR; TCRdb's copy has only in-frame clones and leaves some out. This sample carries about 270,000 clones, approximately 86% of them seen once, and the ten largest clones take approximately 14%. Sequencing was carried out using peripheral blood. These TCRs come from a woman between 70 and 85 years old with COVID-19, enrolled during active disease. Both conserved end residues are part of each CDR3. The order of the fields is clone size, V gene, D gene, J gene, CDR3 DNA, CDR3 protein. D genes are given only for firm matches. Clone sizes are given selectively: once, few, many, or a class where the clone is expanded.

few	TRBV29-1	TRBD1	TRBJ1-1	TGCAGCGTTCATGCGACAGGGGAGTTGAACACTGAAGCTTTCTTT	CSVHATGELNTEAFF
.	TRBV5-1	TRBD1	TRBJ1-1	TGCGCCAGCAGCCAAAGACAGGGGTTAATGAACACTGAAGCTTTCTTT	CASSQRQGLMNTEAFF
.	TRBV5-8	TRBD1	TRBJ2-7	TGTGCCAGCAGCTTTGACAGGGAAGCCTACGAGCAGTACTTC	CASSFDREAYEQYF
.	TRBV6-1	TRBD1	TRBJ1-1	TGTGCCAGCAGGCGGGACAGGGCGAACACTGAAGCTTTCTTT	CASRRDRANTEAFF
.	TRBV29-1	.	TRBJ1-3	TGCAGCGTTAATCCGGGAAACACCATATATTTT	CSVNPGNTIYF
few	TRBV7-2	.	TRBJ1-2	TGTGCCAGCAGCTTAAATACGGGGAATGGCTACACCTTC	CASSLNTGNGYTF
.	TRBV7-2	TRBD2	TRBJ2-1	TGTGCCAGCAGCCCACTAGCGGGGGGTCGGAATGAGCAGTTCTTC	CASSPLAGGRNEQFF
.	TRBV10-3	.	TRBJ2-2	TGTGCCATCGACCCTCAAGCGGGACAGGCGAACACCGGGGAGCTGTTTTTT	CAIDPQAGQANTGELFF
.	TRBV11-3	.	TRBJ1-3	TGTGCCAGCAGCCGCGCGGGGTTCTCTGGAAACACCATATATTTT	CASSRAGFSGNTIYF
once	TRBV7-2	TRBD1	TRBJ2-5	TGTGCCAGCAGCTCCCGGACAGGGGGAGAGACCCAGTACTTC	CASSSRTGGETQYF
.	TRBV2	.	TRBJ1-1	TGTGCCAGCGGCCAGGGAGGGAACACTGAAGCTTTCTTT	CASGQGGNTEAFF
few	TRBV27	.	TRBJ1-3	TGTGCCAGCAGTTTCATAGGGGCTGGAAACACCATATATTTT	CASSFIGAGNTIYF
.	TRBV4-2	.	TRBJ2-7	TGTGCCAGCAGCCGGGGTCGGGGGTCCTACGAGCAGTACTTC	CASSRGRGSYEQYF
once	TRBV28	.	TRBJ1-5	TGTGCCAGCACCCAGACCCGGGAAGATCAGCCCCAGCATTTT	CASTQTREDQPQHF
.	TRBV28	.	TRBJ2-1	TGTGCCAGCAGCCACGGCCGACGGAGGTCATTCTACAATGAGCAGTTCTTC	CASSHGRRRSFYNEQFF
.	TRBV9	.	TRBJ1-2	TGTGCCAGCAGCGTAGGGAGTACTGGGGCCTTTAACTATGGCTACACCTTC	CASSVGSTGAFNYGYTF
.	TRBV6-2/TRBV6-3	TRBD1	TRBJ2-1	TGTGCCAGCAGCCTCGACAGGGATTTTAGAAATGAGCAGTTCTTC	CASSLDRDFRNEQFF
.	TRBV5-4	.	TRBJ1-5	TGTGCCAGCAGCTTGGGCGGGGCTGGCAATCAGCCCCAGCATTTT	CASSLGGAGNQPQHF
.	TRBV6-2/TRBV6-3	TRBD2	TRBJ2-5	TGTGCCAGCAGTATCTGGCGGGGGGAAGAGACCCAGTACTTC	CASSIWRGEETQYF
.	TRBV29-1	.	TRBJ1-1	TGCAGCGTTGAAGATCGGAGGGAACTTCTTTCTGAAGCTTTCTTT	CSVEDRRELLSEAFF
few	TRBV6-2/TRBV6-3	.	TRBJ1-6	TGTGCCAGCAGTTACTCACAGGGACCCCTCCACTTT	CASSYSQGPLHF
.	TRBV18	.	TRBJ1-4	TGTGCCAGCTCACGCGGACAGCCAACTAATGAAAAACTGTTTTTT	CASSRGQPTNEKLFF
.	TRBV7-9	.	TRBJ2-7	TGTGCCAGCAGCCGTACAGAGTCCTACGAGCAGTACTTC	CASSRTESYEQYF
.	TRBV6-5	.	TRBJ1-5	TGTGCCAGCCTGTTAGGGGGTCTCCAGCCCCAGCATTTT	CASLLGGLQPQHF
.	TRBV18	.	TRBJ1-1	TGTGCCAGCTCACCAACGGGGATCGCCACTGAAGCTTTCTTT	CASSPTGIATEAFF
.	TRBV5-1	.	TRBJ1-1	TGCGCCAGCAGCGAAACAGGGAACACTGAAGCTTTCTTT	CASSETGNTEAFF
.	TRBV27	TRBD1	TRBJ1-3	TGTGCCAGCAGTTTATCAGGGGGCCCTTGGGATGGAAACACCATATATTTT	CASSLSGGPWDGNTIYF
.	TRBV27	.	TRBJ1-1	TGTGCCAGCAGTCCTCCAGGGTATTACACTGAAGCTTTCTTT	CASSPPGYYTEAFF
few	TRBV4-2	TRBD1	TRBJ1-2	TGTGCCAGCAGCCGGGGGGGACAGGCCTCTAACTATGGCTACACCTTC	CASSRGGQASNYGYTF
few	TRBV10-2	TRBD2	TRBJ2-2	TGCGCCAGCAGCAAGGGACTAGCGGGGGCCAACACCGGGGAGCTGTTTTTT	CASSKGLAGANTGELFF
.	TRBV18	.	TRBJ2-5	TGTGCCAGCTCACCGCAGCGGCAAGAGACCCAGTACTTC	CASSPQRQETQYF
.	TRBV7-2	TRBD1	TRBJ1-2	TGTGCCAGCACCCGGGACAGGATCTATGGCTACACCTTC	CASTRDRIYGYTF
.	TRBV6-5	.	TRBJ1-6	TGTGCCAGCAGTTTTCAGGGAAATAATTCACCCCTCCACTTT	CASSFQGNNSPLHF
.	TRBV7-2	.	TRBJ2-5	TGTGCCAGCAGCCCCCTAGTGGAAGAGACCCAGTACTTC	CASSPLVEETQYF
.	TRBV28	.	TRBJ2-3	TGTGCCAGCAGCCCCTCCGAGTATACGCAGTATTTT	CASSPSEYTQYF
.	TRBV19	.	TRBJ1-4	TGTGCCAGTAGTATACCAGGACAGAAGAATGAAAAACTGTTTTTT	CASSIPGQKNEKLFF
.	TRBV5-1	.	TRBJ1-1	TGCGCCAGCAGCCTGGGGGCAGGGATGAACACTGAAGCTTTCTTT	CASSLGAGMNTEAFF
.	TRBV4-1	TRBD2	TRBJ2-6	TGCGCCAGCAGCTTGACTAGCGGGGGGGCTCTCGCCAACGTCCTGACTTTC	CASSLTSGGALANVLTF
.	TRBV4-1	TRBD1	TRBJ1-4	TGCGCCAGCAGCCAAGTGGTAGGGGGCAATGAAAAACTGTTTTTT	CASSQVVGGNEKLFF
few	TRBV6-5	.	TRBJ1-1	TGTGCCAGCACCGTCGGGGTAAACACTGAAGCTTTCTTT	CASTVGVNTEAFF
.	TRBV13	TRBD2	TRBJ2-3	TGTGCCAGCAGCTTAAGGCTAGCGGGGGCAGACACAGATACGCAGTATTTT	CASSLRLAGADTDTQYF
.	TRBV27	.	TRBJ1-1	TGTGCCAGCAGTTTTTCAGGTAGCACTGAAGCTTTCTTT	CASSFSGSTEAFF
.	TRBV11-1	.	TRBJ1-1	TGTGCCAGCAGCTGGGGGCCTGCCGAGGCGGGCACTGAAGCTTTCTTT	CASSWGPAEAGTEAFF
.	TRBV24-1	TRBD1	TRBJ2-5	TGTGCCACCAGTGATTCGGGACAGGGTGGGGAGACCCAGTACTTC	CATSDSGQGGETQYF
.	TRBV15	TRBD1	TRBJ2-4	TGTGCCACCAGCAACCCGCCGGGGACAGGGGATAACATTCAGTACTTC	CATSNPPGTGDNIQYF
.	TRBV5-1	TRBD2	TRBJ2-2	TGCGCCAGCAGACAGACTAGCGGGGGGCTCACCGGGGAGCTGTTTTTT	CASRQTSGGLTGELFF
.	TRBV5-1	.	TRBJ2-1	TGCGCCAGCAGCTTGGAGGGGCAGGGGTACTACAATGAGCAGTTCTTC	CASSLEGQGYYNEQFF
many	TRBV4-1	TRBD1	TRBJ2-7	TGCGCCAGCAGCCAAGTGGGTGACAGGGCCCACGAGCAGTACTTC	CASSQVGDRAHEQYF
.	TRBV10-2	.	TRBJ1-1	TGCGCCAGCAGTGACCCCGGGATCGTAGCCACTGAAGCTTTCTTT	CASSDPGIVATEAFF
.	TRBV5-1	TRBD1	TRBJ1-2	TGCGCCAGCAGCCAAGGGACAGGGGACTCTTTACTCTATGGCTACACCTTC	CASSQGTGDSLLYGYTF
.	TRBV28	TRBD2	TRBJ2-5	TGTGCCAGCAGTTCGGGACTAGCGGACCAAGAGACCCAGTACTTC	CASSSGLADQETQYF
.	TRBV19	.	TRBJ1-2	TGTGCCAGTAGAGAGAGGGACTATGGCTACACCTTC	CASRERDYGYTF